Listed here are 12 T cell receptor beta chains from one sample, sequenced in a study of Ad26.COV2.S vaccination and SARS-CoV-2 variants. Treatment described: approximately 18 received Ad26.COV2.S at low or high dose, single or two shots; 5 received placebo; per-sample allocation not given. Repertoires come from day 63 after the first vaccine or placebo injection. TCRdb keeps only in-frame clones here, not all; method: immunoSEQ multiplex PCR. The sample yields about 420,000 clones, roughly 90% seen once. The material was peripheral blood, obtained in a trial of Ad26.COV2.S vaccine versus placebo. The receptors shown here come from a person aged 18 to 65 who received the Ad26.COV2.S COVID-19 vaccine or a placebo.

This chain links TRBV29-1 with TRBJ2-3; TRBD2 is a possible D gene (6 bases). The CDR3 has 14 residues. CDR1 SQVTM and CDR2 ANQGSEA come from the germline V gene. Trimming removed 2 bases from V and 7 bases from J, with 16 bases in between. CDR3 loop: CSVESGGGRNTQYF. For the CDR3, the DNA is TGCAGCGTTGAAAGTGGGGGAGGTCGGAATACGCAGTATTTT.

The chain carries TRBV28 and TRBJ2-7; TRBD2 matches 8 bases. J was trimmed by 2 bases and V by 4 bases; bases with no gene match: 10. Germline CDR1 is MDHEN and CDR2 is SYDVKM. The CDR3 is made up of 16 amino acids. CDR3 coding DNA: TGTGCCAGCAGTTCCCCTAGGCGGGGGGCAACCTACGAGCAGTACTTC. It encodes CASSSPRRGATYEQYF.

DNA of the CDR3: TGTGCCAGCAGTTACGCGGCTACCACGAGTCAGCCCCAGCATTTT. This sequence encodes CASSYAATTSQPQHF. The chain is built from TRBV6-2 or TRBV6-3 and TRBJ1-5; unclear D gene. This CDR3 spans 15 amino acids. V shed 2 bases and J shed 6 bases, with 14 bases lying between them. Germline CDR1 reads MNHEY; CDR2 reads SVGEGT.

The genes are TRBV3-1 (or the pseudogene TRBV3-2) and TRBJ1-4, with D tentatively TRBD1 (5 bases). The CDR3 consists of 16 residues. CDR1 and CDR2 (germline): LGHDT, YNNKEL (reference sequence). V dropped 0 bases and J dropped 3 bases, with 11 bases sitting between them. The CDR3: CASSQDWGSPNEKLFF. CDR3 sequence (DNA): TGTGCCAGCAGCCAAGATTGGGGGAGTCCTAATGAAAAACTGTTTTTT.

The V and J genes are TRBV4-2 and TRBJ1-5; possible D gene TRBD1, 5 bases. Germline values: CDR1 LGHNA, CDR2 YNFKEQ. CDR3 size: 17 residues. The V end lost 2 bases, the J end lost 7 bases, and 21 bases lay between the germline ends. The CDR3 reads CASSQFTPFGGGQPQHF. CDR3 DNA: TGTGCCAGCAGCCAATTTACACCATTCGGGGGAGGGCAGCCCCAGCATTTT.

The CDR3, as DNA: TGTGCCAGCACCACCACCGACAGACATTACGAGCAGTACTTC. This codes for CASTTTDRHYEQYF. The chain has TRBV28 and TRBJ2-7, with a weak D call TRBD1 (5 bases). Germline V gene lookup returns CDR1 MDHEN and CDR2 SYDVKM. Trimming shortened V by 7 bases and J by 4 bases, and 17 bases separated the two germline ends. This CDR3 spans 14 amino acids.

The rearrangement links TRBV6-5 to TRBJ1-3, with D maybe TRBD1 (6 bases). The V end was cut by 4 bases, the J end by 2 bases, with 6 bases between. Germline V CDR1 and CDR2: MNHEY, SVGAGI. There are 13 residues in the CDR3. DNA for the CDR3: TGTGCCAGCAGTTGGACAGCTGGAAACACCATATATTTT. Its translation is CASSWTAGNTIYF.

Only one count was recorded for this clone. This chain links TRBV3-1 (or the pseudogene TRBV3-2) with TRBJ1-3; D uncertain. CDR1 is LGHDT and CDR2 is YNNKEL in the germline V gene (reference sequence). V gave up 0 bases and J gave up 0 bases, with 15 bases separating them. This CDR3 comprises 18 residues. CDR3 in amino acids: CASSQDSWQPSSGNTIYF. The CDR3 DNA reads TGTGCCAGCAGCCAAGATAGTTGGCAGCCCAGCTCTGGAAACACCATATATTTT.

The chain combines TRBV7-9 with TRBJ1-3; a weak D match, TRBD1 (6 bases). Trimming removed 5 bases at V and 0 bases at J, with 14 bases between. Per the germline V gene, CDR1 is SEHNR and CDR2 is FQNEAQ (reference sequence). CDR3 length equals 16 residues. CDR3 protein: CASSRPGVGSGNTIYF. CDR3 sequence (DNA): TGTGCCAGCAGCCGGCCAGGGGTGGGCTCTGGAAACACCATATATTTT.

The chain carries TRBV12-3 or TRBV12-4 and TRBJ2-7, with D uncertain. The ends were cut back, 2 bases at V and 6 bases at J, with 8 bases in the middle. CDR3 size: 12 residues. The chain's CDR3 is CASSLKMREQYF. CDR3 nucleotide sequence: TGTGCCAGCAGTTTAAAGATGCGCGAGCAGTACTTC.

The rearrangement uses TRBV5-1 and TRBJ2-5; perhaps TRBD2 as D (6 bases). V was trimmed by 0 bases and J by 5 bases, leaving 17 bases between them. Germline V gene lookup returns CDR1 SGHRS and CDR2 YFSETQ. The CDR3 is 16 amino acids. The CDR3 DNA follows: TGCGCCAGCAGCTTGGGCCCGGAGGGGTATGAGGAGACCCAGTACTTC. This encodes CASSLGPEGYEETQYF.

The genes are TRBV4-3 and TRBJ1-2, with D hard to call. The CDR3 is 14 residues long. Germline-derived CDR1 and CDR2 are LGHNA and YSLEER. The V end lost 4 bases, the J end lost 6 bases, and 15 bases lay between the germline ends. DNA for the CDR3: TGCGCCAGCAGCCTTGGAGGAGACGCAGATGGCTACACCTTC. This gives the protein CASSLGGDADGYTF.